This TCR beta chain derives from a study of T cell changes during pregnancy in multiple sclerosis. The repertoire was sequenced with immunoSEQ multiplex PCR; TCRdb's copy has only in-frame clones and lacks some. In the table there are 40,000 to 60,000 clones, under 90% of which are singletons. This receptor was taken from a female donor in good health, enrolled as a control in a pregnancy study. Sequencing was performed on peripheral blood, taken in the first trimester of pregnancy.

This chain's CDR3 is CASSLHRGAEAFF. As DNA, the CDR3 is TGTGCCAGCAGCTTACACAGGGGAGCTGAAGCTTTCTTT. This chain links TRBV11-2 with TRBJ1-1, with 7 bases identical to TRBD1. With V trimmed by 2 bases and J by 6 bases, 3 bases remained unmatched. Germline V CDR1 and CDR2: SGHAT, FQNNGV. The CDR3 runs 13 residues.